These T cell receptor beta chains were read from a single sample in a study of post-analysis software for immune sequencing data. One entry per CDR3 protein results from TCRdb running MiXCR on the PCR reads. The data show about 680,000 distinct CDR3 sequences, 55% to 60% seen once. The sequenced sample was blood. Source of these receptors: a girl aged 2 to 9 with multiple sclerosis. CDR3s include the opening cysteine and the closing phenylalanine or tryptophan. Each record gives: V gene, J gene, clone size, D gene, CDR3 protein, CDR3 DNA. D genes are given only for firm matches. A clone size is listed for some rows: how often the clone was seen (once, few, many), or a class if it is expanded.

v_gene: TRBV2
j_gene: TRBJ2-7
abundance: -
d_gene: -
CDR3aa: CASSEAVGNVHEQYF
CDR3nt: TGTGCCAGCAGTGAAGCAGTAGGGAATGTCCACGAGCAGTACTTC

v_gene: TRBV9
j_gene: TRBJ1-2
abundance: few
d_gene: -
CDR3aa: CASSGPGYGYTF
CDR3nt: TGTGCCAGCAGCGGACCTGGGTATGGCTACACCTTC

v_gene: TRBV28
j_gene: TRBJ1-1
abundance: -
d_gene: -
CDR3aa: CASSFGDRNTEAFF
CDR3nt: TGTGCCAGCAGTTTTGGTGACAGGAACACTGAAGCTTTCTTT

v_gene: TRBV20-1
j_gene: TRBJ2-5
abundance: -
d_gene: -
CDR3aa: CSAQPELEETQYF
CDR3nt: TGCAGTGCCCAGCCGGAGTTGGAAGAGACCCAGTACTTC

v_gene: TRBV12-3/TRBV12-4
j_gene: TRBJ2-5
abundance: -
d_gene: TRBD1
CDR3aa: CASSSYRQGDEGTQYF
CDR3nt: TGTGCCAGCAGTTCATACCGACAGGGGGATGAAGGGACCCAGTACTTC

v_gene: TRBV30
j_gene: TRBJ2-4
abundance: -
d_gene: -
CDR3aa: CAWSPRRLEVVKNIQYF
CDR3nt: TGTGCCTGGAGCCCCCGCCGCCTAGAGGTCGTAAAAAACATTCAGTACTTC

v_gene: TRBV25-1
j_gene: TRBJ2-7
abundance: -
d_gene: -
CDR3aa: CAAGSSYEQYF
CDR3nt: TGTGCCGCGGGAAGCTCCTACGAGCAGTACTTC

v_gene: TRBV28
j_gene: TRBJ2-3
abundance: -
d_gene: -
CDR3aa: CASSLTHRMITSTDTQYF
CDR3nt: TGTGCCAGCAGTTTAACCCACAGGATGATAACTAGCACAGATACGCAGTATTTT

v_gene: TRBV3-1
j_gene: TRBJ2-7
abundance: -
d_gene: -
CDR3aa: CASSRWDTPGEQYF
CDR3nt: TGTGCCAGCAGCCGATGGGACACTCCTGGCGAGCAGTACTTC

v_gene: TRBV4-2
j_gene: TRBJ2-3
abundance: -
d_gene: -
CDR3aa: CASSQVGFRGPSTQYF
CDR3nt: TGTGCCAGCAGCCAAGTAGGATTCAGGGGACCCAGTACGCAGTATTTT

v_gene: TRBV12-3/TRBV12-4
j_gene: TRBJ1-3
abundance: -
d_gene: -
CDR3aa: CASSLRQYSGNTIYF
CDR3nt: TGTGCCAGCAGTTTAAGGCAGTACTCTGGAAACACCATATATTTT

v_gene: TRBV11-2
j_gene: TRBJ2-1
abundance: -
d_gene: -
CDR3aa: CASSLGRVLDNEQFF
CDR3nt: TGTGCCAGCAGCTTAGGTCGGGTGTTGGACAATGAGCAGTTCTTC

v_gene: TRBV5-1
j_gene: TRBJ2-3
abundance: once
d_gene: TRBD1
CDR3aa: CASSPAGTGGPRQYF
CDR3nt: TGCGCCAGCAGCCCTGCTGGGACAGGGGGTCCTCGGCAGTATTTT

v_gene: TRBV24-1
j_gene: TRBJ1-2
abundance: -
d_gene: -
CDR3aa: CATSDRKGRYGNYGYTF
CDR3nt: TGTGCCACCAGTGACCGAAAGGGACGTTACGGTAACTATGGCTACACCTTC

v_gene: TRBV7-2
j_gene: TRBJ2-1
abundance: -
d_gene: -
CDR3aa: CASSWGDAWDEQFF
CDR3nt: TGTGCCAGCAGCTGGGGGGACGCTTGGGATGAGCAGTTCTTC

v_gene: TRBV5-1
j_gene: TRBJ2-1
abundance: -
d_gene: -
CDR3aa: CASSWGTAGNEQFF
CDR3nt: TGCGCCAGCAGCTGGGGGACAGCGGGGAATGAGCAGTTCTTC

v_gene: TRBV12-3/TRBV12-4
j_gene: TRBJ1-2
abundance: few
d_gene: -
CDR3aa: CASSREAVGGYTF
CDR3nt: TGTGCCAGCAGCAGGGAAGCAGTTGGTGGCTACACCTTC

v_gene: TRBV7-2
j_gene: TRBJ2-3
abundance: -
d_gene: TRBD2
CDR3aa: CASRPRRTSGSNTQYF
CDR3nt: TGTGCCAGCAGGCCCAGGCGGACTAGCGGCTCGAATACGCAGTATTTT

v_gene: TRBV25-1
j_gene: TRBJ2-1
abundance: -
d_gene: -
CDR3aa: CASREFYNEQFF
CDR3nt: TGTGCCAGCAGGGAGTTCTACAATGAGCAGTTCTTC

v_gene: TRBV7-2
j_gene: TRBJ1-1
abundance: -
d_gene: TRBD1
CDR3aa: CASSLQQGSEAFF
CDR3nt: TGTGCCAGCAGCTTACAACAGGGGTCTGAAGCTTTCTTT

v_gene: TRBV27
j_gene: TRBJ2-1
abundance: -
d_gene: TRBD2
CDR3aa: CASGITYNEQFF
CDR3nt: TGTGCTAGCGGGATTACCTACAATGAGCAGTTCTTC

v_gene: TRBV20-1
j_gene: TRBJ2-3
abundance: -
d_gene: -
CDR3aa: CSARTPSTDTQYF
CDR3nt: TGCAGTGCTAGGACCCCAAGCACAGATACGCAGTATTTT

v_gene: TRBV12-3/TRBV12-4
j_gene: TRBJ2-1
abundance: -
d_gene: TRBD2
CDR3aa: CASSLEAGVPNEQFF
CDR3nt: TGTGCCAGCAGTTTAGAAGCGGGGGTCCCCAATGAGCAGTTCTTC

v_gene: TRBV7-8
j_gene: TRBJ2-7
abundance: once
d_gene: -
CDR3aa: CASSLGTVTYEQYF
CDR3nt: TGTGCCAGCAGCTTAGGGACAGTAACCTACGAGCAGTACTTC

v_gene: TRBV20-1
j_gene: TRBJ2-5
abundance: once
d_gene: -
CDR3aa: CSALREQGTQETQYF
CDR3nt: TGCAGTGCCCTCAGAGAGCAGGGGACCCAAGAGACCCAGTACTTC

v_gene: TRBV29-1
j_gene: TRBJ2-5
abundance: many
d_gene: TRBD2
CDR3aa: CSVGLAGGQETQYF
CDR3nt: TGCAGCGTTGGACTAGCGGGGGGCCAAGAGACCCAGTACTTC

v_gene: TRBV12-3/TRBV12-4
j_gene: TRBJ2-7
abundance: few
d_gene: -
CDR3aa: CASSLLESEQYF
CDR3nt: TGTGCCAGCAGCCTTTTAGAATCCGAGCAGTACTTC

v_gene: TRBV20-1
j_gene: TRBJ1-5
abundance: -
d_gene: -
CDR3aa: CSASGTLGGGNQPQHF
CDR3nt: TGCAGTGCTAGTGGAACTTTAGGTGGGGGCAATCAGCCCCAGCATTTT

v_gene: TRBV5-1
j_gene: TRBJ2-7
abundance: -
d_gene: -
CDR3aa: CASSARGPSYEQYF
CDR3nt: TGCGCCAGCAGCGCGCGGGGGCCCTCCTACGAGCAGTACTTC

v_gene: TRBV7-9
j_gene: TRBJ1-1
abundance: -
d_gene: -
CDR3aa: CASSQSGAFF
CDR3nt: TGTGCCAGCAGCCAGTCCGGAGCTTTCTTT

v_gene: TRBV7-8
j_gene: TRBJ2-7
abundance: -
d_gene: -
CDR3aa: CASSFASVPYEQYF
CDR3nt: TGTGCCAGCAGCTTTGCTAGCGTTCCCTACGAGCAGTACTTC

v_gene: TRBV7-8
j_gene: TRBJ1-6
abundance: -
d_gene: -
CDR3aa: CASSLAYQGNNSPLHF
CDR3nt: TGTGCCAGCAGCTTAGCCTATCAGGGTAATAATTCACCCCTCCACTTT

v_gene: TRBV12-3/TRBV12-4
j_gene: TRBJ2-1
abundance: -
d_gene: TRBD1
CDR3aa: CASSRTGGPEQFF
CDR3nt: TGTGCCAGCAGTCGGACAGGGGGCCCTGAGCAGTTCTTC

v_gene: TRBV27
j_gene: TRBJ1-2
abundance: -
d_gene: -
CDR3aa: CASSLYGNGYTF
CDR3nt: TGTGCCAGCAGTTTATACGGCAATGGCTACACCTTC

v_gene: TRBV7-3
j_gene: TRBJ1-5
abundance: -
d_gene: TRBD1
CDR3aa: CASSSWTGVEAQPQHF
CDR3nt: TGTGCCAGCAGCTCGTGGACAGGGGTAGAAGCTCAGCCCCAGCATTTT

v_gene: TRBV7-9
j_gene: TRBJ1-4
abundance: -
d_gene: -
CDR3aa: CASSLAMGNEKLFF
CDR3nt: TGTGCCAGCAGCTTAGCGATGGGGAATGAAAAACTGTTTTTT

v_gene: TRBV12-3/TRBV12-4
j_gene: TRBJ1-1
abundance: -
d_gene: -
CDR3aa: CASSVNSFMNTEAFF
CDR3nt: TGTGCCAGCAGCGTAAACAGCTTCATGAACACTGAAGCTTTCTTT

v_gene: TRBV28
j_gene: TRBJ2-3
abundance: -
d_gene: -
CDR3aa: CASSPGFGTQYF
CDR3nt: TGTGCCAGCAGTCCAGGGTTCGGTACGCAGTATTTT

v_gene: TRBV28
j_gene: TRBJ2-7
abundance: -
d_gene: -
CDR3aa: CASSLEAALNCEQYF
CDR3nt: TGTGCCAGCAGTTTAGAAGCCGCATTGAACTGCGAGCAGTACTTC

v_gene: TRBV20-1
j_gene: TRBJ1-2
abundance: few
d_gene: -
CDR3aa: CSARDLGYGYTF
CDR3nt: TGCAGTGCTAGAGATCTAGGCTATGGCTACACCTTC

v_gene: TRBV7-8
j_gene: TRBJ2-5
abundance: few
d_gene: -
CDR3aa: CASRAYPGWETQYF
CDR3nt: TGTGCCAGCAGAGCTTACCCAGGGTGGGAGACCCAGTACTTC

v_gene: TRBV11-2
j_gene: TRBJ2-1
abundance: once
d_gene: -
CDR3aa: CASSSKGTSSYNEQFF
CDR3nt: TGTGCCAGCAGCTCAAAGGGGACTTCCTCCTACAATGAGCAGTTCTTC

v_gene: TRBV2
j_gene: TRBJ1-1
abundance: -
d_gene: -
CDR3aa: CASSSRIINTEAFF
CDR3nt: TGTGCCAGCAGTTCGCGGATCATTAACACTGAAGCTTTCTTT

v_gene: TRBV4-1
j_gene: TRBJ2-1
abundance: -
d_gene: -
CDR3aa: CASSQEGADSYNEQFF
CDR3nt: TGCGCCAGCAGCCAAGAGGGAGCGGACTCCTACAATGAGCAGTTCTTC

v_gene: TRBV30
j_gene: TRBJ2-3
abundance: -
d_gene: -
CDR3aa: CAWSHEATDTQYF
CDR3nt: TGTGCCTGGAGCCATGAGGCAACAGATACGCAGTATTTT

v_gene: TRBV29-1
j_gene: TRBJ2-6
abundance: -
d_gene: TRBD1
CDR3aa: CSVRGDRAGANVLTF
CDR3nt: TGCAGCGTCCGTGGGGACAGGGCTGGGGCCAACGTCCTGACTTTC

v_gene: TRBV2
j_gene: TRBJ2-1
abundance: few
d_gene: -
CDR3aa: CASSDADNEQFF
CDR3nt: TGTGCCAGCAGTGATGCGGATAATGAGCAGTTCTTC

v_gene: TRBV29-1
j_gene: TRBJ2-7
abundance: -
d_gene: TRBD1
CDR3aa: CSVRGRISYEQYF
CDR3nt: TGCAGCGTTAGGGGGCGGATATCCTACGAGCAGTACTTC

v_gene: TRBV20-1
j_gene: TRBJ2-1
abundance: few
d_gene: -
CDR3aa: CSARWVGAGSSYNEQFF
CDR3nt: TGCAGTGCTAGGTGGGTGGGAGCAGGGAGCTCCTACAATGAGCAGTTCTTC

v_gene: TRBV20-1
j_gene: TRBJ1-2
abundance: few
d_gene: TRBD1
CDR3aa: CSATRQGGYGYTF
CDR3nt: TGCAGTGCAACCCGACAGGGGGGCTATGGCTACACCTTC

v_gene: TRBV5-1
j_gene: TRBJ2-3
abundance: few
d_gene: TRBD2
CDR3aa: CASSLTSGSLGDTQYF
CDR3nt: TGCGCCAGCAGCTTGACTAGCGGGAGTCTAGGGGATACGCAGTATTTT

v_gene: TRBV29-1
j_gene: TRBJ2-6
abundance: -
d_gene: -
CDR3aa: CSARTASSGANVLTF
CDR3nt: TGCAGCGCCCGGACTGCCTCCTCTGGGGCCAACGTCCTGACTTTC

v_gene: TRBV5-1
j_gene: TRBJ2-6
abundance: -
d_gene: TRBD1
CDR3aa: CASSTGTGESGANVLTF
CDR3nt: TGCGCCAGCAGCACCGGGACAGGGGAGTCTGGGGCCAACGTCCTGACTTTC